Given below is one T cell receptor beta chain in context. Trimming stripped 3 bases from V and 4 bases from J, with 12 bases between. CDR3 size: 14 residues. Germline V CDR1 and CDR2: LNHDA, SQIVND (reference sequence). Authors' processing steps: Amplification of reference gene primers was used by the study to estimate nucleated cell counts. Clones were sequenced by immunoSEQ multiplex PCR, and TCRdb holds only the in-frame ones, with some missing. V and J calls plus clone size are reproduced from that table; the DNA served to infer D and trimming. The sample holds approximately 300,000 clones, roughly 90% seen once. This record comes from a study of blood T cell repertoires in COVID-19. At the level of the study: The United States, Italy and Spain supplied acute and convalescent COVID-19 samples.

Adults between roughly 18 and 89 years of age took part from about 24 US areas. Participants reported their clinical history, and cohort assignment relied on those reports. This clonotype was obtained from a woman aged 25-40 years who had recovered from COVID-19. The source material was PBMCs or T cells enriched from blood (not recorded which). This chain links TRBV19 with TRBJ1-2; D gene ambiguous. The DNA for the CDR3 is TGTGCCAGTAGTATTGGTGGGGAGTCCTATGGCTACACCTTC. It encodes CASSIGGESYGYTF.